These T cell receptor beta chains were read from a single sample in a study of T cells in Graves' hyperthyroidism and ophthalmopathy. TCRdb re-analysed the multiplex PCR reads in MiXCR, keeping a single row per CDR3 protein. The table records approximately 520,000 distinct CDR3 sequences, approximately 25% of them present only once. Sequencing input: blood. The receptors stem from a woman in her twenties or thirties with Graves' ophthalmopathy. Each CDR3 is given with its conserved first and last residue. D genes are given only for firm matches.

j_call | v_call | d_call | cdr3_length | cdr3_aa
TRBJ1-2 | TRBV12-3/TRBV12-4 | - | 13 | CASSFEASTGYTF
TRBJ1-2 | TRBV2 | - | 14 | CASSPATYLYGYTF
TRBJ1-5 | TRBV4-2 | - | 16 | CASSQDWPGYEQPQHF
TRBJ2-2 | TRBV7-2 | TRBD1 | 13 | CASGDRDTGELFF
TRBJ1-2 | TRBV6-2/TRBV6-3 | - | 14 | CANPRMGYGYGYTF
TRBJ2-1 | TRBV6-5 | - | 13 | CASSWSGWNEQFF
TRBJ1-3 | TRBV6-5 | TRBD1 | 16 | CASSFPGTGSVDTIYF
TRBJ2-5 | TRBV20-1 | - | 14 | CSASRKRHQETQYF
TRBJ1-2 | TRBV6-1 | - | 15 | CASSEAPAGSYGYTF
TRBJ1-2 | TRBV6-1 | - | 16 | CASSPDTGSLNYGYTF
TRBJ1-5 | TRBV12-3/TRBV12-4 | - | 15 | CASSLDQGGNQPQHF
TRBJ1-1 | TRBV6-1 | TRBD1 | 15 | CASRLKPGGDTEAFF
TRBJ2-5 | TRBV12-5 | - | 13 | CASAPGTQETQYF
TRBJ2-7 | TRBV20-1 | - | 14 | CSATGTQSSYEQYF
TRBJ1-2 | TRBV6-1 | - | 14 | CASSSGTSNYGYTF
TRBJ2-5 | TRBV6-1 | - | 14 | CASSESLEWETQYF
TRBJ1-1 | TRBV6-1 | TRBD1 | 16 | CASRRGQGASNTEAFF
TRBJ2-2 | TRBV12-3/TRBV12-4 | TRBD2 | 14 | CASSLAGGSGELFF
TRBJ2-7 | TRBV5-1 | TRBD1 | 13 | CASSWGQRDEQYF
TRBJ1-1 | TRBV6-5 | - | 15 | CASSYVSIMNTEAFF
TRBJ1-5 | TRBV28 | - | 15 | CASSTSRRGNQPQHF
TRBJ2-7 | TRBV6-1 | - | 15 | CASSLVGNARWEQYF
TRBJ2-7 | TRBV5-1 | - | 14 | CASSLQGPHYEQYF
TRBJ2-7 | TRBV28 | TRBD2 | 14 | CASRGQRELYEQYF
TRBJ2-2 | TRBV12-3/TRBV12-4 | - | 16 | CASSSGPGANTGELFF
TRBJ2-2 | TRBV7-2 | - | 18 | CASSLVRGHPANTGELFF
TRBJ2-5 | TRBV16 | - | 14 | CASSQGGHGETQYF
TRBJ2-7 | TRBV6-5 | - | 13 | CASSYGSSYEQHF
TRBJ1-3 | TRBV6-5 | - | 14 | CASSYGTRGNTIYF
TRBJ1-2 | TRBV6-2/TRBV6-3 | - | 14 | CASSYLTDKYGYTF
TRBJ1-1 | TRBV7-2 | - | 14 | CASSLGTTNTEAFF
TRBJ2-7 | TRBV11-2 | TRBD1 | 14 | CASSFTGTAYEQYF
TRBJ2-7 | TRBV6-1 | TRBD2 | 14 | CATSRREDPYEQYF
TRBJ2-5 | TRBV4-1 | TRBD2 | 16 | CASSWGTSGGWETQYF
TRBJ2-5 | TRBV18 | - | 12 | CASSGPAETQYF
TRBJ1-1 | TRBV6-2/TRBV6-3 | TRBD1 | 19 | CASSYSPGAAQGLRTEAFF
TRBJ1-5 | TRBV6-1 | - | 15 | CASSEVPHNNQPQHF
TRBJ1-1 | TRBV18 | - | 14 | CASSPTQRNTEAFF
TRBJ1-2 | TRBV7-3 | - | 16 | CASSLTPGEKSYGYTF
TRBJ1-5 | TRBV11-2 | TRBD1 | 16 | CASSLYGTDSNQPQHF
TRBJ1-2 | TRBV20-1 | - | 12 | CSAIGDMYGYTF
TRBJ2-7 | TRBV30 | - | 13 | CAWSSWISYEQYF
TRBJ1-1 | TRBV4-1 | TRBD1 | 16 | CASSQYLGTGRMEAFF
TRBJ1-3 | TRBV6-1 | - | 14 | CASRPTGYENTIYF
TRBJ1-5 | TRBV9 | - | 13 | CASSVGGGQPQHF
TRBJ2-5 | TRBV7-9 | - | 15 | CASSLVLGGRETQYF
TRBJ1-2 | TRBV20-1 | TRBD1 | 14 | CSAPNPTGRASYTF